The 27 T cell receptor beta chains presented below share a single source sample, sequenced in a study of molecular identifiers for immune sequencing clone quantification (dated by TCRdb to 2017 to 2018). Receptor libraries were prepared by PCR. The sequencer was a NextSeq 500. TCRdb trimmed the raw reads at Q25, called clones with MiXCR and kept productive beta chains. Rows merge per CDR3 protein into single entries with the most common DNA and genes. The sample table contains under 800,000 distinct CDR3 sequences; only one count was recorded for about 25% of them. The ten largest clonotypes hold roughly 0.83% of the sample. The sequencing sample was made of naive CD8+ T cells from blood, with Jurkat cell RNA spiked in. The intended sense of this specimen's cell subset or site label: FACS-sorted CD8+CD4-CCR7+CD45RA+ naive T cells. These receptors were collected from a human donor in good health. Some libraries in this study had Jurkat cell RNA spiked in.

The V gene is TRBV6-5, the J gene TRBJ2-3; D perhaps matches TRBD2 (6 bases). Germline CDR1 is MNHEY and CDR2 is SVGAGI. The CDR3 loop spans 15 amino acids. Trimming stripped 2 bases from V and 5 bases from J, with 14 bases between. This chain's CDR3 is CASSYVGGGIDTQYF. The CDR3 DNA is TGTGCCAGCAGTTACGTGGGGGGAGGAATAGATACGCAGTATTTT.

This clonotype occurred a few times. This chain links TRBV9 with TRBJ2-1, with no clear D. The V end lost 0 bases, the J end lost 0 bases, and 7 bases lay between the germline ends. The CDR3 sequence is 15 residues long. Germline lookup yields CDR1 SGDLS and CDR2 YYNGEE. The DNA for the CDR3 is TGTGCCAGCAGCGTAGACTTGAGCTCCTACAATGAGCAGTTCTTC. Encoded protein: CASSVDLSSYNEQFF.

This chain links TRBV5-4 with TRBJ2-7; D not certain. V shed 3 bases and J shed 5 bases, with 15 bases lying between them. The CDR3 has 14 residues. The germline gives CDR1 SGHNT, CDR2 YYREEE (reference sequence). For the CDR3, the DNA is TGTGCCAGCAGCTCGAGACTGACCACCCACGAGCAGTACTTC. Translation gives CASSSRLTTHEQYF.

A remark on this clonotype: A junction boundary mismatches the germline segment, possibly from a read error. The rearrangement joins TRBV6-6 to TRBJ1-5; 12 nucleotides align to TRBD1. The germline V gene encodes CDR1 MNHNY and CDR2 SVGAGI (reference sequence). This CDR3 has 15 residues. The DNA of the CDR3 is TGTGCCAGCAGGGCCGGGACAGGGGGCATCCAGCCCCACCATTTT. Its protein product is CASRAGTGGIQPHHF.

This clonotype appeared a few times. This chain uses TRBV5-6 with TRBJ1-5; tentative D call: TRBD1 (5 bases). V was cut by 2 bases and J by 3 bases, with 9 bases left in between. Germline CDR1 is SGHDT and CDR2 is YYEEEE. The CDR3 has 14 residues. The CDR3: CASSFGTSNQPQHF. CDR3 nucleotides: TGTGCCAGCAGCTTCGGGACGTCCAATCAGCCCCAGCATTTT.

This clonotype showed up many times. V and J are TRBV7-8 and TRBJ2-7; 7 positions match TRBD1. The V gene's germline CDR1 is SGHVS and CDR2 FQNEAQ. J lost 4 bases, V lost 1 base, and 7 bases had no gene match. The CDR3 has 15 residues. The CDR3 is CASSLVSGQLYEQYF. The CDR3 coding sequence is TGTGCCAGCAGCTTAGTCTCGGGACAGCTTTACGAGCAGTACTTC.

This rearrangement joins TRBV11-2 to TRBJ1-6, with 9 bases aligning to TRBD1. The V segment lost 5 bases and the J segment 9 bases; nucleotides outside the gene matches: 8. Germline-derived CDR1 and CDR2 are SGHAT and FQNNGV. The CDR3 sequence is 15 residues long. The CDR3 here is CASSQSTGGSSPLHF. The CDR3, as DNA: TGTGCCAGCAGCCAGTCAACAGGGGGCTCTTCACCCCTCCACTTT.

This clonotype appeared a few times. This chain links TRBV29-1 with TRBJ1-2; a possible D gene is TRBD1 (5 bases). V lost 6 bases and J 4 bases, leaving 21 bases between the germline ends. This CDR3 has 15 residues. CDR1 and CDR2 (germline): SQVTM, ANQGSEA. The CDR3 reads CSVTTGKGDVYGYTF. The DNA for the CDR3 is TGCAGCGTCACGACGGGTAAAGGGGATGTCTATGGCTACACCTTC.

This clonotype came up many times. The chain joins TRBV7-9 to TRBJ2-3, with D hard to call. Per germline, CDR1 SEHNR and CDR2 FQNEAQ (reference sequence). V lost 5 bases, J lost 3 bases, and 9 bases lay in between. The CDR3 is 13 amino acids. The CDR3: CASSHPLTDTQYF. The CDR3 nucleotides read TGTGCCAGCAGCCACCCGCTTACAGATACGCAGTATTTT.

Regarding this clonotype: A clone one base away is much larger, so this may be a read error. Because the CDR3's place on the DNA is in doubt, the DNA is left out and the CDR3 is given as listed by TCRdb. Here the CDR3 reads CASSFFGPASTDTQYF. The chain carries TRBV7-9 and TRBJ2-3; the table assigns TRBD2, which was not confirmed against the DNA. Germline V gene data show CDR1 as SEHNR and CDR2 as FQNEAQ (reference sequence). From its first to its last residue, the CDR3 has 16 amino acids.

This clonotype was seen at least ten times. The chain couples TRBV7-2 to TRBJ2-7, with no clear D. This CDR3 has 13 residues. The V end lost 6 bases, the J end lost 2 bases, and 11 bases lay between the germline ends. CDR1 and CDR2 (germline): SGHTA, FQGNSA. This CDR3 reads CASRLTSPYEQYF. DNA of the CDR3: TGTGCCAGCAGGTTGACGTCGCCCTACGAGCAGTACTTC.

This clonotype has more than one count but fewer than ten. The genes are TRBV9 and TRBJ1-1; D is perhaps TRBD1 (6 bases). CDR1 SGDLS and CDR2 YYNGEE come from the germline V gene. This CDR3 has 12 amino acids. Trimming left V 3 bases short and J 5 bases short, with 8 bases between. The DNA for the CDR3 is TGTGCCAGCAGCGGGACAGAGACTGAAGCTTTCTTT. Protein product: CASSGTETEAFF.

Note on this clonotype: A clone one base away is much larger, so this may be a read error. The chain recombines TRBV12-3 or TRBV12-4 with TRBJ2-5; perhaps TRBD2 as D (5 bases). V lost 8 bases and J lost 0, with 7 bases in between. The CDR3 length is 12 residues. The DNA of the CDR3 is TGTGCCAGCGAGGGTAACCAAGAGACCCAGTACTTC. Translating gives CASEGNQETQYF.

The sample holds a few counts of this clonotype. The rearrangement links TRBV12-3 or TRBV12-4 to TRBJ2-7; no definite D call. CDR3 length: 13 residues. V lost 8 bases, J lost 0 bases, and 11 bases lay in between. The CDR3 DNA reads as TGTGCCAGCGGCGACGGTCGCTCCTACGAGCAGTACTTC. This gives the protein CASGDGRSYEQYF.

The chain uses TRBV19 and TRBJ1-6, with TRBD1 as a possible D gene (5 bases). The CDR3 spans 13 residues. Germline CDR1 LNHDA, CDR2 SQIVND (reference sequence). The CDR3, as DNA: TGTGTCACTACGCAGGGTGTTAATTCACCCCTCCACTTT. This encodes CVTTQGVNSPLHF. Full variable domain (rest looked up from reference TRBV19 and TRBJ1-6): DGGITQSPKYLFRKEGQNVTLSCEQNLNHDAMYWYRQDPGQGLRLIYYSQIVNDFQKGDIAEGYSVSREKKESFPLTVTSAQKNPTAFYLCVTTQGVNSPLHFGNGTRLTVT.

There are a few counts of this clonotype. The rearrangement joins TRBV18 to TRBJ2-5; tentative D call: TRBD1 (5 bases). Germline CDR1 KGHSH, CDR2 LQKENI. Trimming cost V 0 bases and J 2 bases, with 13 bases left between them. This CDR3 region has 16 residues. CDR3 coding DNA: TGTGCCAGCTCACCACCTACAGGTTGGGATCAAGAGACCCAGTACTTC. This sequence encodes CASSPPTGWDQETQYF.

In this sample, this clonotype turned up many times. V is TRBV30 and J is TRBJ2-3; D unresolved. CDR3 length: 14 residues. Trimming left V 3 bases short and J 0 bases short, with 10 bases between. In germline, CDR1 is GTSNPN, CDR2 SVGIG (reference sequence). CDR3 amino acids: CAWSPGFSTDTQYF. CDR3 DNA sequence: TGTGCCTGGAGCCCCGGCTTTAGCACAGATACGCAGTATTTT.

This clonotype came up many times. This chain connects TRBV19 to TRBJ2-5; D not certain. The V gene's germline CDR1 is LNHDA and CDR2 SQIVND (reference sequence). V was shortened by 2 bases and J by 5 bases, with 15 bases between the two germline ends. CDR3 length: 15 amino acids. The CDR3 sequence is CASSIKGGLLETQYF. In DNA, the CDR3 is TGTGCCAGTAGTATAAAGGGCGGCCTACTGGAGACCCAGTACTTC.

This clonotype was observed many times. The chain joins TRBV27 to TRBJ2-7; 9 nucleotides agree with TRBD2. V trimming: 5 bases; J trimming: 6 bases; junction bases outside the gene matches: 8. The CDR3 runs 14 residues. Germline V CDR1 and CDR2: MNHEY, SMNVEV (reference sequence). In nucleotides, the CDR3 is TGTGCCAGCAGTCCCGGGACTAGCCTCTCCGAGCAGTACTTC. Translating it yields CASSPGTSLSEQYF.

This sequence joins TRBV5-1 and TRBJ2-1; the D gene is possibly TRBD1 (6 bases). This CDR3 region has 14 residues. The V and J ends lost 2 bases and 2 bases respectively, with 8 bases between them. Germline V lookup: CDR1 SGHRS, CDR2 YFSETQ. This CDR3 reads CASSFEGAYNEQFF. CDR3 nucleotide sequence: TGCGCCAGCAGCTTCGAGGGGGCCTACAATGAGCAGTTCTTC.

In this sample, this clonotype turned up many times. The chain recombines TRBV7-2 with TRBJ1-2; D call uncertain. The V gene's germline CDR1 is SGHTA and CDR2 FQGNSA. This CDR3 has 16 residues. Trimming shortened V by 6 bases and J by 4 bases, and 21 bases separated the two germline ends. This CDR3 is CASSQINELLAYGYTF. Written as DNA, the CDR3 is TGTGCCAGCAGTCAAATTAACGAGCTGCTCGCCTATGGCTACACCTTC.

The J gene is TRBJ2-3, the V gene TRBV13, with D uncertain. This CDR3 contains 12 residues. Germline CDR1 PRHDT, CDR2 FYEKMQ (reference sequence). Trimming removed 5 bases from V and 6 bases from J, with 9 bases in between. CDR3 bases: TGTGCCAGCAGCCCGGGCCTGGATACGCAGTATTTT. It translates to CASSPGLDTQYF.

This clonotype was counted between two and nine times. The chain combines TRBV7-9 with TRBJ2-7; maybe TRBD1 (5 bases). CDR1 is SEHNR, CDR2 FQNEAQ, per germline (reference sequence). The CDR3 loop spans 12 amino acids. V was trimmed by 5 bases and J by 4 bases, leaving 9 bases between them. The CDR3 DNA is TGTGCCAGCAGCCGTAGACAGTACGAGCAGTACTTC. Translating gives CASSRRQYEQYF.

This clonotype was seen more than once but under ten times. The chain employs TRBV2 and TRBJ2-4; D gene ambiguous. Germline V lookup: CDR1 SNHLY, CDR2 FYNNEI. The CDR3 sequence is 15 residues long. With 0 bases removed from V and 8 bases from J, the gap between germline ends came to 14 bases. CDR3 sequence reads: CASSEAVGSWDIQYF. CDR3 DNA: TGTGCCAGCAGTGAAGCTGTAGGGTCTTGGGACATTCAGTACTTC.

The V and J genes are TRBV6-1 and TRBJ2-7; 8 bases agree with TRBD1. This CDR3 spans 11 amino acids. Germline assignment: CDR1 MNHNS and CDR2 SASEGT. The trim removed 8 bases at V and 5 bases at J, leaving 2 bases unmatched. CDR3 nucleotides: TGTGCCAGCCCGGGACAGGACGAGCAGTACTTC. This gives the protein CASPGQDEQYF.

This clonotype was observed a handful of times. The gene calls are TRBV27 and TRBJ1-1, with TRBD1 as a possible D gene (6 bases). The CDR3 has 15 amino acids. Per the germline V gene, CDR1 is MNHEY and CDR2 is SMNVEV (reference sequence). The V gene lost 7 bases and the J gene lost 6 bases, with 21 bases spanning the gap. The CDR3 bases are TGTGCCAGCATATCTACGATGGGGGCGTGGGCTGAAGCTTTCTTT. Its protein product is CASISTMGAWAEAFF.

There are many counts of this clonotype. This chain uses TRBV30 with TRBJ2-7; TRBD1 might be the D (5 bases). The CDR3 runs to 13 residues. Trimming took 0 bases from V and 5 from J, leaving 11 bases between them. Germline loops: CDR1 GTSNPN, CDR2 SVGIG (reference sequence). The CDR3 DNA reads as TGTGCCTGGAGTGTAGGCCCCAGGGACGAGCAGTACTTC. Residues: CAWSVGPRDEQYF. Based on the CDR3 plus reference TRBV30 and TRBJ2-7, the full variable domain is SQTIHQWPATLVQPVGSPLSLECTVEGTSNPNLYWYRQAAGRGLQLLFYSVGIGQISSEVPQNLSASRPQDRQFILSSKKLLLSDSGFYLCAWSVGPRDEQYFGPGTRLTVT.